These 27 T cell receptor beta chains originate from one sample sequenced in a study of OX40 agonist ivuxolimab in advanced cancers. The data were produced by immunoSEQ multiplex PCR, yet TCRdb's version contains in-frame clones alone and is incomplete. The data show 70,000 to 85,000 clones, with around 94% seen just once and approximately 9.9% held by the top ten. Material: CD4+ or CD8+ T cells sorted from blood, obtained in a trial of the OX40 agonist ivuxolimab. All receptors derive from an adult with an advanced solid tumor such as melanoma, head and neck, liver or kidney cancer.

The rearrangement uses TRBV19 and TRBJ2-1, with 9 bases aligning to TRBD2. The trim removed 2 bases at V and 7 bases at J, leaving 3 bases unmatched. Germline lookup yields CDR1 LNHDA and CDR2 SQIVND (reference sequence). There are 14 residues in the CDR3. CDR3 sequence reads: CASSIFTSGNEQFF. In DNA form, the CDR3 reads TGTGCCAGTAGTATATTTACTAGCGGGAATGAGCAGTTCTTC.

The chain joins TRBV6-5 to TRBJ2-7, with D possibly being TRBD2 (5 bases). Germline V lookup: CDR1 MNHEY, CDR2 SVGAGI. The CDR3 totals 11 residues. The V end lost 3 bases, the J end lost 7 bases, and 7 bases lay between the germline ends. This CDR3 reads CASSYGGEQYF. In DNA form, the CDR3 reads TGTGCCAGCAGTTATGGAGGTGAGCAGTACTTC.

The gene calls are TRBV5-6 and TRBJ1-6; D is unresolved. V lost 0 bases to trimming and J lost 6 bases, with 7 bases between them. The CDR3 covers 14 residues. Per germline, CDR1 SGHDT and CDR2 YYEEEE. The CDR3 DNA reads TGTGCCAGCAGCTTGGGCCCGATTAATTCACCCCTCCACTTT. This sequence encodes CASSLGPINSPLHF.

This chain joins TRBV7-9 and TRBJ1-2; 8 positions match TRBD1. Germline trimming cut 1 base from V and 4 bases from J; bases unmatched to any gene: 8. Germline-derived CDR1 and CDR2 are SEHNR and FQNEAQ (reference sequence). The CDR3 has 16 residues. The CDR3 sequence: CASSLGHEQGGYGYTF. The CDR3, as DNA: TGTGCCAGCAGCTTAGGGCACGAACAGGGGGGCTATGGCTACACCTTC.

The sample holds one count of this clone. This chain connects TRBV27 to TRBJ2-1, with 10 positions matching TRBD2. Unmatched junction bases numbered 6, after V lost 3 bases and J lost 7 bases. The germline gives CDR1 MNHEY, CDR2 SMNVEV (reference sequence). CDR3 length: 15 residues. DNA of the CDR3: TGTGCCAGCAGTTTTTCTACTAGCGGGGTGAATGAGCAGTTCTTC. Translated, it gives CASSFSTSGVNEQFF.

The chain uses TRBV27 and TRBJ2-7; D could derive from TRBD1 or TRBD2 (5 bases each). V lost 1 base to trimming and J lost 3 bases, with 10 bases between them. This CDR3 is 14 amino acids long. Germline V lookup: CDR1 MNHEY, CDR2 SMNVEV (reference sequence). The CDR3 DNA sequence: TGTGCCAGCAGTTTATTTCTGGGGGACTACGAGCAGTACTTC. Translated, it gives CASSLFLGDYEQYF.

This rearrangement joins TRBV4-3 to TRBJ2-5; no firm D call. The germline V gene encodes CDR1 LGHNA and CDR2 YSLEER. There are 16 residues in the CDR3. V was shortened by 1 base and J by 4 bases, with 16 bases between the two germline ends. The chain's CDR3 is CASSQGVGLPGETQYF. The CDR3 DNA is TGCGCCAGCAGCCAAGGGGTTGGGTTGCCAGGAGAGACCCAGTACTTC.

This chain uses TRBV19 with TRBJ2-1, with D possibly being TRBD2 (5 bases). The CDR3 runs to 15 residues. CDR1 and CDR2 from the germline V gene are LNHDA and SQIVND (reference sequence). The germline V and J ends were trimmed by 1 base and 6 bases, with 13 bases remaining between them. Here the CDR3 reads CASSIGTHGRNEQFF. The CDR3 DNA follows: TGTGCCAGTAGTATAGGGACTCACGGGCGCAATGAGCAGTTCTTC.

This chain connects TRBV27 to TRBJ2-1; 9 nucleotides line up with TRBD2. V was clipped by 4 bases and J by 6 bases; unmatched bases: 4. The CDR3 runs to 14 residues. Per the germline V gene, CDR1 is MNHEY and CDR2 is SMNVEV (reference sequence). The DNA of the CDR3 is TGTGCCAGCAGTTCGGCGGGAGGGGGCAATGAGCAGTTCTTC. This encodes CASSSAGGGNEQFF.

The V gene is TRBV27, the J gene TRBJ1-2; 8 bases agree with TRBD1. The CDR3 is made up of 15 amino acids. The junction had 9 bases not matched to a gene; V was cut back by 5 bases and J by 4 bases. The germline gives CDR1 MNHEY, CDR2 SMNVEV (reference sequence). For the CDR3, the DNA is TGTGCCAGCAGTCCTTCCGACAGGGGCGTCTATGGCTACACCTTC. This translates into CASSPSDRGVYGYTF.

The sample holds a few counts of this clone. This rearrangement joins TRBV25-1 to TRBJ1-1, with 8 bases fitting TRBD1. The germline V gene has CDR1 MGHDK and CDR2 SYGVNS. The CDR3 has 13 residues. The ends lost 6 bases at V and 1 base at J; junction bases unmatched: 1. The CDR3 DNA reads TGTGCCAGCAGGGACAGGGAGAACACTGAAGCTTTCTTT. This codes for CASRDRENTEAFF.

The chain has TRBV10-3 and TRBJ2-3; 9 bases line up with TRBD2. The CDR3 covers 19 residues. In germline, CDR1 is ENHRY, CDR2 SYGVKD. The trim removed 0 bases at V and 1 base at J, leaving 11 bases unmatched. The CDR3 sequence is CAISESATSGGWGTDTQYF. The CDR3 DNA is TGTGCCATCAGTGAGTCGGCGACTAGCGGAGGTTGGGGCACAGATACGCAGTATTTT.

This clone was seen once. V is TRBV4-3 and J is TRBJ1-6; no definite D call. V lost 0 bases and J 6 bases, leaving 9 bases between the germline ends. The CDR3 spans 15 residues. The germline gives CDR1 LGHNA, CDR2 YSLEER. DNA of the CDR3: TGCGCCAGCAGCCAAGACTGGAGCAGTAATTCACCCCTCCACTTT. Translating gives CASSQDWSSNSPLHF.

The chain employs TRBV4-3 and TRBJ2-1, with D possibly being TRBD2 (5 bases). The ends were cut back, 8 bases at V and 10 bases at J, with 15 bases in the middle. There are 12 residues in the CDR3. Germline-derived CDR1 and CDR2 are LGHNA and YSLEER. The CDR3 DNA reads TGCGCCAGCGGCCGTCGGTCGGGGGAGCAGTTCTTC. The encoded protein is CASGRRSGEQFF.

This clone was found once. The chain uses TRBV5-1 and TRBJ2-5; D not certain. Germline assignment: CDR1 SGHRS and CDR2 YFSETQ. The CDR3 spans 14 residues. V was clipped by 0 bases and J by 1 base, with 7 bases between them. CDR3 sequence reads: CASSLADPQETQYF. CDR3 DNA: TGCGCCAGCAGCTTGGCCGACCCCCAAGAGACCCAGTACTTC.

The chain links TRBV19 to TRBJ2-7; a possible D gene is TRBD2 (5 bases). Germline V gene lookup returns CDR1 LNHDA and CDR2 SQIVND (reference sequence). V was trimmed by 4 bases and J by 3 bases, leaving 16 bases between them. The CDR3 contains 15 residues. This chain's CDR3 is CASSSRGSGIYEQYF. As DNA, the CDR3 is TGTGCCAGTAGTAGTAGAGGGAGTGGGATCTACGAGCAGTACTTC. Full variable domain (remainder filled in from reference TRBV19 and TRBJ2-7): DGGITQSPKYLFRKEGQNVTLSCEQNLNHDAMYWYRQDPGQGLRLIYYSQIVNDFQKGDIAEGYSVSREKKESFPLTVTSAQKNPTAFYLCASSSRGSGIYEQYFGPGTRLTVT.

The chain couples TRBV4-1 to TRBJ1-1; D call uncertain. This CDR3 has 15 residues. Per the germline V gene, CDR1 is MGHRA and CDR2 is YSYEKL. V was clipped by 0 bases and J by 3 bases, with 11 bases between them. The CDR3 region is CASSQDSPTDTEAFF. CDR3 nucleotide sequence: TGCGCCAGCAGCCAAGATTCCCCGACGGACACTGAAGCTTTCTTT.

This rearrangement joins TRBV12-5 to TRBJ2-1, with TRBD2 matching 13 bases. Trimming cost V 2 bases and J 8 bases; bases outside gene matches: 9. The CDR3 covers 17 residues. Germline values: CDR1 LGHNT, CDR2 FRNRAP. The CDR3 nucleotides are TGTGCTAGTGGTTTGTTCTCCGGGACTAGCGGGACCTATGAGCAGTTCTTC. Its protein is CASGLFSGTSGTYEQFF.

This chain uses TRBV28 with TRBJ2-5, with 9 bases matching TRBD1. V gave up 6 bases and J gave up 1 base; unmatched junction bases: 18. Germline CDR1 MDHEN, CDR2 SYDVKM. The CDR3 is 19 residues long. CDR3 residues: CASSPAGQGFERFQETQYF. DNA of the CDR3: TGTGCCAGCAGCCCTGCAGGACAGGGGTTCGAAAGGTTCCAAGAGACCCAGTACTTC.

This chain connects TRBV6-8 to TRBJ2-2; 8 bases agree with TRBD2. J gave up 4 bases and V 8 bases, and 18 bases lay outside the gene matches. This CDR3 has 18 amino acids. Germline V gene sequence: CDR1 MNHGY, CDR2 SAAAGT. CDR3 amino acids: CASLPTGGGRRRTGELFF. The CDR3 coding sequence is TGTGCCAGCCTCCCTACGGGGGGCGGGAGGCGACGCACCGGGGAGCTGTTTTTT.

The J gene is TRBJ2-3, the V gene TRBV7-6; 7 nucleotides match TRBD2. The trim removed 2 bases at V and 5 bases at J, leaving 10 bases unmatched. The CDR3 contains 16 residues. In germline, CDR1 is SGHVS, CDR2 FNYEAQ. The CDR3 reads CASSLMASGIRDTQYF. In nucleotides, the CDR3 is TGTGCCAGCAGCTTAATGGCCAGCGGGATAAGAGATACGCAGTATTTT.

The J gene is TRBJ1-5, the V gene TRBV5-6, with D maybe TRBD1 (5 bases). Looked up from germline, CDR1 is SGHDT and CDR2 is YYEEEE. This CDR3 contains 14 residues. Trimming pared 2 bases from V and 6 bases from J, leaving 12 bases between. The CDR3 spells CASSFGQGAQPQHF. In DNA form, the CDR3 reads TGTGCCAGCAGCTTCGGTCAGGGTGCTCAGCCCCAGCATTTT.

The chain has TRBV19 and TRBJ1-5, with a tentative D call TRBD1 (6 bases). The CDR3 extends over 16 amino acids. V lost 1 base to trimming and J lost 4 bases, with 14 bases between them. Germline CDR1 and CDR2: LNHDA and SQIVND (reference sequence). The CDR3 DNA reads TGTGCCAGTAGTATAGCCTCTCAAGGGGGGAATCAGCCCCAGCATTTT. Encoded protein: CASSIASQGGNQPQHF.

This chain joins TRBV14 and TRBJ1-1; D remains unclear. The germline gives CDR1 SGHDN, CDR2 FVKESK. V was pared by 4 bases and J by 8 bases, with 11 bases between. The CDR3 sequence is 12 residues long. In DNA form, the CDR3 reads TGTGCCAGCAGCCCGGCCAGCGTAGAAGCTTTCTTT. It specifies CASSPASVEAFF.

This clone showed up just once. The chain is built from TRBV7-9 and TRBJ2-7, with D unresolved. The CDR3 consists of 14 residues. Germline V gene data show CDR1 as SEHNR and CDR2 as FQNEAQ (reference sequence). V was pared by 5 bases and J by 2 bases, with 13 bases between. The CDR3 spells CASSPKTDPYEQYF. The CDR3 nucleotides read TGTGCCAGCAGCCCGAAGACCGACCCCTACGAGCAGTACTTC.

The V gene is TRBV19, the J gene TRBJ2-7; 10 bases are shared with TRBD1. This CDR3 spans 15 amino acids. The germline gives CDR1 LNHDA, CDR2 SQIVND (reference sequence). The ends lost 6 bases at V and 3 bases at J; junction bases unmatched: 8. The CDR3 loop is CASSRGQGTYYEQYF. CDR3 nucleotide sequence: TGTGCCAGTAGCCGGGGACAGGGGACATACTACGAGCAGTACTTC.

The V call is TRBV10-3, the J call TRBJ2-1, with TRBD2 identical over 7 bases. This CDR3 is 13 amino acids long. Germline V CDR1 and CDR2: ENHRY, SYGVKD. Trimming at V came to 6 bases and at J to 8 bases, leaving 7 bases not matched to a gene. The CDR3 here is CAIRGRGFDEQFF. The CDR3 region has the DNA TGTGCCATCAGAGGGAGGGGTTTCGATGAGCAGTTCTTC.